These 4 T cell receptor beta chains came from one sample sequenced in a study of identical twins. TCRdb re-analysed the 5' RACE reads in MiXCR, keeping a single row per CDR3 protein. This sample has 1,800,000 or so distinct CDR3 sequences, with roughly a third found just once. Source material: cord blood. The receptor set was obtained from a newborn girl in good health.

The chain joins TRBV27 to TRBJ1-2, with 10 bases identical to TRBD1. The V gene's germline CDR1 is MNHEY and CDR2 SMNVEV (reference sequence). The CDR3 is 18 residues long. The trim removed 0 bases at V and 0 bases at J, leaving 7 bases unmatched. CDR3 nucleotides: TGTGCCAGCAGTTTATCACCGGGACAGGGGTCTACTAACTATGGCTACACCTTC. Its translation is CASSLSPGQGSTNYGYTF.

The chain joins TRBV5-1 to TRBJ2-4; TRBD2 matches at 7 bases. The DNA end favors TRBJ2-7, so the J call may be wrong. The CDR3 is made up of 15 amino acids. Germline V gene data show CDR1 as SGHRS and CDR2 as YFSETQ. The CDR3 loop is CASSPRGEVTYEQYF. CDR3 in DNA: TGCGCCAGCAGCCCCCGGGGGGAAGTAACCTACGAGCAGTACTTC.

This clonotype was recorded only once. CDR3 nucleotides: TGCAGTGCCGGACTATCCCAGCAAGAGACCCAGTTCTTC. Its protein is CSAGLSQQETQFF. The J gene is TRBJ2-1, the V gene TRBV20-1, with D possibly being TRBD2 (6 bases). CDR3 length: 13 residues. Germline-derived CDR1 and CDR2 are DFQATT and SNEGSKA (reference sequence). Trimming took 6 bases from V and 13 from J, leaving 22 bases between them.

This chain links TRBV7-2 with TRBJ1-1, with a possible D match to TRBD1 (5 bases). With 1 base removed from V and 5 bases from J, the gap between germline ends came to 11 bases. The CDR3 length is 14 residues. Germline V gene sequence: CDR1 SGHTA, CDR2 FQGNSA. The CDR3 coding sequence is TGTGCCAGCAGCTTAGTTTTGGGGGGGACTGAAGCTTTCTTT. Residues: CASSLVLGGTEAFF.